The 30 T cell receptor beta chains below all came from one sample that was sequenced in a study of technical replicates of blood from four donors. Only in-frame clones appear in the TCRdb table, and some are missing; sequencing was by immunoSEQ multiplex PCR. The data hold 65,000 to 85,000 clones, with about 96% observed a single time. Sequencing was done on a sample of T cells isolated from PBMCs. The receptors here all came from a human donor in good health.

This chain links TRBV29-1 with TRBJ1-2, with D possibly matching TRBD1 (6 bases). The CDR3 runs to 11 residues. Germline CDR1 SQVTM, CDR2 ANQGSEA. Between the trimmed V and J ends, which lost 5 bases and 7 bases, there was a span of 11 bases. The CDR3 protein is CSVRGSRGYTF. The CDR3 DNA reads TGCAGCGTTAGGGGGTCTCGTGGCTACACCTTC.

This sequence joins TRBV7-8 and TRBJ1-2; possible D gene TRBD1, 5 bases. CDR3 length equals 15 residues. CDR1 and CDR2 from the germline V gene are SGHVS and FQNEAQ. V was shortened by 5 bases and J by 4 bases, with 17 bases between the two germline ends. CDR3: CASSPVRVFVYGYTF. DNA of the CDR3: TGTGCCAGCAGCCCCGTCAGGGTGTTCGTCTATGGCTACACCTTC.

This clone is a singleton in its sample. This chain joins TRBV7-9 and TRBJ2-3; no clear D. This CDR3 region has 17 residues. The V gene's germline CDR1 is SEHNR and CDR2 FQNEAQ (reference sequence). The V and J ends lost 1 base and 2 bases respectively, with 16 bases between them. The DNA for the CDR3 is TGTGCCAGCAGCTTAGGCGGCAGCACCCATATCACAGATACGCAGTATTTT. It translates to CASSLGGSTHITDTQYF.

The chain links TRBV13 to TRBJ1-1, with a weak D call TRBD1 (6 bases). This CDR3 region has 16 residues. V dropped 5 bases and J dropped 5 bases, with 21 bases sitting between them. Germline-derived CDR1 and CDR2 are PRHDT and FYEKMQ (reference sequence). CDR3 DNA sequence: TGTGCCAGCAGCCTCTCCGAGGGGGGGCGATGGACTGAAGCTTTCTTT. This translates into CASSLSEGGRWTEAFF.

In DNA, the CDR3 is TGTGCCTGGAGTCCTACTAGCGGGAGGCGGGCAGATACGCAGTATTTT. This codes for CAWSPTSGRRADTQYF. The gene calls are TRBV30 and TRBJ2-3, with 12 positions matching TRBD2. V was clipped by 2 bases and J by 4 bases; unmatched bases: 7. The CDR3 covers 16 residues. The germline CDR1 and CDR2 sequences are GTSNPN and SVGIG (reference sequence).

The V gene is TRBV13, the J gene TRBJ2-7; D is unresolved. The CDR3 has 13 residues. V lost 4 bases, J lost 5 bases, and 12 bases lay in between. Germline lookup yields CDR1 PRHDT and CDR2 FYEKMQ (reference sequence). The DNA of the CDR3 is TGTGCCAGCAGCTCTGGTCTCGGTGACGAGCAGTACTTC. Translating it yields CASSSGLGDEQYF.

This chain uses TRBV20-1 with TRBJ2-1, with D unclear. The CDR3 has 11 amino acids. Per the germline V gene, CDR1 is DFQATT and CDR2 is SNEGSKA (reference sequence). In DNA form, the CDR3 reads TGCGGAGTGCGCGGTTACAATGAGCAGTTCTTC. Translation: CGVRGYNEQFF.

The rearrangement joins TRBV7-9 to TRBJ2-7, with TRBD2 identical over 9 bases. V was clipped by 5 bases and J by 1 base; unmatched bases: 9. The CDR3 is 16 amino acids. Germline V gives CDR1 SEHNR, CDR2 FQNEAQ (reference sequence). CDR3 in amino acids: CASSKEGGLASYEQYF. DNA for the CDR3: TGTGCCAGCAGCAAAGAGGGGGGACTAGCTTCCTACGAGCAGTACTTC.

This clone was seen just once. The J gene is TRBJ1-1, the V gene TRBV6-4; 7 nucleotides match TRBD1. CDR3 length: 15 residues. Germline values: CDR1 MRHNA, CDR2 SNTAGT. The ends lost 7 bases at V and 1 base at J; junction bases unmatched: 9. CDR3: CASTLQGPRNTEAFF. The CDR3 DNA reads as TGTGCCAGCACTTTACAGGGGCCAAGGAACACTGAAGCTTTCTTT.

The rearrangement uses TRBV19 and TRBJ1-5; D unclear. Per the germline V gene, CDR1 is LNHDA and CDR2 is SQIVND (reference sequence). V lost 3 bases and J lost 5, with 11 bases in between. The CDR3 contains 14 residues. Here the CDR3 DNA reads TGTGCCAGTAGTATTCTGGCGGGTGATCAGCCCCAGCATTTT. Protein: CASSILAGDQPQHF. The full variable domain, completed using reference TRBV19 and TRBJ1-5, is DGGITQSPKYLFRKEGQNVTLSCEQNLNHDAMYWYRQDPGQGLRLIYYSQIVNDFQKGDIAEGYSVSREKKESFPLTVTSAQKNPTAFYLCASSILAGDQPQHFGDGTRLSIL.

A word on this clone: The sample contains more than one DNA sequence encoding this CDR3. This chain connects TRBV9 to TRBJ2-3, with 14 bases that match TRBD2. V was clipped by 4 bases and J by 4 bases; unmatched bases: 2. The CDR3 totals 15 residues. The germline gives CDR1 SGDLS, CDR2 YYNGEE. CDR3 DNA: TGTGCCAGCAGCTTGGGACTAGCGGGAGCAGATACGCAGTATTTT. It codes for CASSLGLAGADTQYF. Based on the CDR3 plus reference TRBV9 and TRBJ2-3, the full variable domain is DSGVTQTPKHLITATGQRVTLRCSPRSGDLSVYWYQQSLDQGLQFLIQYYNGEERAKGNILERFSAQQFPDLHSELNLSSLELGDSALYFCASSLGLAGADTQYFGPGTRLTVL.

V and J are TRBV9 and TRBJ2-3, with D possibly TRBD1 on 6 matching bases. With 0 bases removed from V and 3 bases from J, the gap between germline ends came to 11 bases. CDR1 is SGDLS and CDR2 is YYNGEE in the germline V gene. This CDR3 spans 15 amino acids. CDR3 region: CASSVDGDITDTQYF. The CDR3 DNA sequence: TGTGCCAGCAGCGTAGATGGGGACATAACAGATACGCAGTATTTT.

This clone has just one count. This chain uses TRBV25-1 with TRBJ1-2; possibly TRBD1 for D (6 bases). The ends were cut back, 7 bases at V and 0 bases at J, with 15 bases in the middle. CDR3 length: 15 amino acids. Germline loops: CDR1 MGHDK, CDR2 SYGVNS. The CDR3 DNA reads as TGTGCCAGCACCCAAGGTGGGGGCTCTAACTATGGCTACACCTTC. Its protein product is CASTQGGGSNYGYTF.

The rearrangement uses TRBV9 and TRBJ2-1; 7 nucleotides agree with TRBD2. Germline V gene data show CDR1 as SGDLS and CDR2 as YYNGEE. The CDR3 consists of 13 residues. The ends lost 3 bases at V and 5 bases at J; junction bases unmatched: 2. CDR3 loop: CASSGDYHNEQFF. CDR3 nucleotide sequence: TGTGCCAGCAGCGGGGACTACCACAATGAGCAGTTCTTC.

This rearrangement joins TRBV5-1 to TRBJ1-3; D not resolved. Deletions cut 2 bases from V and 7 bases from J, with 13 bases between. Looked up from germline, CDR1 is SGHRS and CDR2 is YFSETQ. CDR3 length equals 14 residues. CDR3 bases: TGCGCCAGCAGCTTAGGGTATAGGGAGAACACCATATATTTT. Translating it yields CASSLGYRENTIYF.

V gene TRBV7-2 combines with J gene TRBJ2-5; 8 bases align to TRBD2. Unmatched junction bases numbered 5, after V lost 3 bases and J lost 5 bases. The CDR3 is 14 amino acids. Germline V gene data show CDR1 as SGHTA and CDR2 as FQGNSA. CDR3 DNA: TGTGCCAGCAGCTTCAGCGGGAGCTTGGAGACCCAGTACTTC. It yields the protein CASSFSGSLETQYF.

This rearrangement joins TRBV4-1 to TRBJ2-1, with 11 bases lining up with TRBD2. With V trimmed by 3 bases and J by 4 bases, 8 bases remained unmatched. This CDR3 spans 17 amino acids. Germline-derived CDR1 and CDR2 are MGHRA and YSYEKL. CDR3 sequence reads: CASSQFQLAGAYNEQFF. The CDR3 DNA follows: TGCGCCAGCAGCCAGTTTCAACTAGCGGGAGCTTACAATGAGCAGTTCTTC.

The chain uses TRBV12-5 and TRBJ2-7; no clear D gene. Trimming left V 3 bases short and J 1 base short, with 10 bases between. The CDR3 length is 14 residues. Germline CDR1 reads LGHNT; CDR2 reads FRNRAP. Written as DNA, the CDR3 is TGTGCTAGTGGTTTACACAGTCTTTCCTACGAGCAGTACTTC. This translates into CASGLHSLSYEQYF. Complete variable domain (other parts from reference TRBV12-5 and TRBJ2-7): DARVTQTPRHKVTEMGQEVTMRCQPILGHNTVFWYRQTMMQGLELLAYFRNRAPLDDSGMPKDRFSAEMPDATLATLKIQPSEPRDSAVYFCASGLHSLSYEQYFGPGTRLTVT.

A word on this clone: The same CDR3 also results from other DNA sequences found in this sample. The rearrangement links TRBV7-2 to TRBJ1-1; a possible D gene is TRBD1 (6 bases). CDR1 is SGHTA and CDR2 is FQGNSA in the germline V gene. CDR3 size: 14 residues. Trimming took off 3 bases at V and 2 bases at J, with 10 bases between the two ends. The CDR3, as DNA: TGTGCCAGCAGCTTTGGACAGCTTAACACTGAAGCTTTCTTT. Translating gives CASSFGQLNTEAFF.

The chain is built from TRBV29-1 and TRBJ2-6; D is possibly TRBD2 (6 bases). Germline CDR1 and CDR2: SQVTM and ANQGSEA. The V end lost 5 bases, the J end lost 4 bases, and 21 bases lay between the germline ends. This CDR3 contains 17 residues. The CDR3 reads CSVLPIVGGSGANVLTF. In DNA form, the CDR3 reads TGCAGCGTTCTTCCAATCGTAGGAGGGTCCGGGGCCAACGTCCTGACTTTC.

The chain employs TRBV5-4 and TRBJ1-1, with unresolved D. Trimming removed 0 bases at V and 2 bases at J, with 5 bases between. This CDR3 is 13 amino acids long. Germline lookup yields CDR1 SGHNT and CDR2 YYREEE (reference sequence). The CDR3 DNA is TGTGCCAGCAGCTTGGTCCTCAACACTGAAGCTTTCTTT. Translating it yields CASSLVLNTEAFF. Supplemented by reference TRBV5-4 and TRBJ1-1, the full variable domain reads ETGVTQSPTHLIKTRGQQVTLRCSSQSGHNTVSWYQQALGQGPQFIFQYYREEENGRGNFPPRFSGLQFPNYSSELNVNALELDDSALYLCASSLVLNTEAFFGQGTRLTVV.

The chain links TRBV21-1 to TRBJ1-2; TRBD1, as called in the table, went unchecked against the DNA. TRBV21-1 is reported as a pseudogene. The CDR3 spans 17 residues. CDR3 nucleotide sequence: TGTGCCAGCAGTAACGGGACAGGGGGCAAGGTGGGGTATGGCTACACCTTC. This encodes CASSNGTGGKVGYGYTF.

The V gene is TRBV5-4, the J gene TRBJ2-5, with D maybe TRBD2 (6 bases). CDR1 is SGHNT, CDR2 YYREEE, per germline (reference sequence). The CDR3 runs to 13 residues. V was pared by 2 bases and J by 5 bases, with 10 bases between. The CDR3 DNA reads TGTGCCAGCAGCTTCCTTGGGGGGGAGACCCAGTACTTC. Its protein product is CASSFLGGETQYF.

The chain combines TRBV19 with TRBJ2-2; the D is unclear. The CDR3 extends over 15 amino acids. Trimming shortened V by 1 base and J by 7 bases, and 13 bases separated the two germline ends. Germline V gene sequence: CDR1 LNHDA, CDR2 SQIVND (reference sequence). The CDR3 region is CASSIAAPPLGELFF. The CDR3 DNA follows: TGTGCCAGTAGTATAGCAGCGCCCCCCCTCGGGGAGCTGTTTTTT.

The V and J genes are TRBV7-6 and TRBJ1-5, with TRBD1 identical over 8 bases. CDR3 length: 14 amino acids. V lost 3 bases, J lost 2 bases, and 0 bases stayed unmatched. Germline V gene lookup returns CDR1 SGHVS and CDR2 FNYEAQ. CDR3 protein: CASSLTGGNQPQHF. The DNA for the CDR3 is TGTGCCAGCAGCTTGACAGGGGGCAATCAGCCCCAGCATTTT.

V and J are TRBV25-1 and TRBJ2-7, with no clear D. The germline V gene has CDR1 MGHDK and CDR2 SYGVNS. The CDR3 is made up of 14 amino acids. The V gene lost 4 bases and the J gene lost 2 bases, with 12 bases spanning the gap. The DNA of the CDR3 is TGTGCCAGCAGTGCTCCTGGTCAGGCCTACGAGCAGTACTTC. Translated, it gives CASSAPGQAYEQYF.

The chain employs TRBV6-1 and TRBJ1-1; 7 bases agree with TRBD1. J lost 2 bases, V lost 6 bases, and 6 bases had no gene match. The CDR3 contains 14 residues. Per the germline V gene, CDR1 is MNHNS and CDR2 is SASEGT. Here the CDR3 reads CASREQGINTEAFF. Written as DNA, the CDR3 is TGTGCCAGCAGAGAACAGGGGATCAACACTGAAGCTTTCTTT.

The rearrangement links TRBV29-1 to TRBJ1-1; perhaps TRBD1 as D (5 bases). V was trimmed by 6 bases and J by 1 base, leaving 9 bases between them. Germline CDR1 reads SQVTM; CDR2 reads ANQGSEA. CDR3 size: 12 residues. The CDR3 bases are TGCAGCGTGGACACACCGAACACTGAAGCTTTCTTT. Protein: CSVDTPNTEAFF.

The chain links TRBV30 to TRBJ1-1, with 7 positions matching TRBD1. Germline trimming cut 8 bases from V and 0 bases from J; bases unmatched to any gene: 9. The CDR3 covers 14 residues. Germline CDR1 GTSNPN, CDR2 SVGIG (reference sequence). The CDR3 DNA sequence: TGTGCCCGATCGACAGGGCTGGTGAACACTGAAGCTTTCTTT. Translated: CARSTGLVNTEAFF.

V is TRBV7-2 and J is TRBJ1-1; 10 bases map to TRBD1. The ends lost 0 bases at V and 11 bases at J; junction bases unmatched: 3. This CDR3 has 13 residues. Germline V gene sequence: CDR1 SGHTA, CDR2 FQGNSA. Here the CDR3 DNA reads TGTGCCAGCAGCTTAGCGGGACAGGGGTCGGCTTTCTTT. This sequence encodes CASSLAGQGSAFF.